This TCR beta chain derives from a study of post-analysis software for immune sequencing data. General study points: Higher frequency in patients than in controls was seen for roughly five TRBV segments, with TRBV5-6, TRBV5-1 and TRBV20-1 among them. Samples sharing a preparation batch grouped tightly together when assessed by F measure.

Carried by the TCR beta cDNA libraries were unique molecular identifiers. TCRdb re-analysed the PCR reads in MiXCR, keeping a single row per CDR3 protein. The table lists 700,000 to 800,000 distinct CDR3 sequences, roughly 30% of them singletons. This CDR3 region has 13 residues. Germline CDR1 is MNHEY and CDR2 is SVGAGI. With 6 bases removed from V and 5 bases from J, the gap between germline ends came to 13 bases. This clonotype was picked up many times. The antigen remains unidentified. The clonotype was recovered from a girl aged 10 to 17 with multiple sclerosis. The sequencing sample was made of blood. The gene calls are TRBV6-5 and TRBJ2-5, with D perhaps matching TRBD2 (6 bases). CDR3 DNA sequence: TGTGCCAGCAGAAAATCTCGGGGGGAGACCCAGTACTTC. Amino acid sequence: CASRKSRGETQYF.